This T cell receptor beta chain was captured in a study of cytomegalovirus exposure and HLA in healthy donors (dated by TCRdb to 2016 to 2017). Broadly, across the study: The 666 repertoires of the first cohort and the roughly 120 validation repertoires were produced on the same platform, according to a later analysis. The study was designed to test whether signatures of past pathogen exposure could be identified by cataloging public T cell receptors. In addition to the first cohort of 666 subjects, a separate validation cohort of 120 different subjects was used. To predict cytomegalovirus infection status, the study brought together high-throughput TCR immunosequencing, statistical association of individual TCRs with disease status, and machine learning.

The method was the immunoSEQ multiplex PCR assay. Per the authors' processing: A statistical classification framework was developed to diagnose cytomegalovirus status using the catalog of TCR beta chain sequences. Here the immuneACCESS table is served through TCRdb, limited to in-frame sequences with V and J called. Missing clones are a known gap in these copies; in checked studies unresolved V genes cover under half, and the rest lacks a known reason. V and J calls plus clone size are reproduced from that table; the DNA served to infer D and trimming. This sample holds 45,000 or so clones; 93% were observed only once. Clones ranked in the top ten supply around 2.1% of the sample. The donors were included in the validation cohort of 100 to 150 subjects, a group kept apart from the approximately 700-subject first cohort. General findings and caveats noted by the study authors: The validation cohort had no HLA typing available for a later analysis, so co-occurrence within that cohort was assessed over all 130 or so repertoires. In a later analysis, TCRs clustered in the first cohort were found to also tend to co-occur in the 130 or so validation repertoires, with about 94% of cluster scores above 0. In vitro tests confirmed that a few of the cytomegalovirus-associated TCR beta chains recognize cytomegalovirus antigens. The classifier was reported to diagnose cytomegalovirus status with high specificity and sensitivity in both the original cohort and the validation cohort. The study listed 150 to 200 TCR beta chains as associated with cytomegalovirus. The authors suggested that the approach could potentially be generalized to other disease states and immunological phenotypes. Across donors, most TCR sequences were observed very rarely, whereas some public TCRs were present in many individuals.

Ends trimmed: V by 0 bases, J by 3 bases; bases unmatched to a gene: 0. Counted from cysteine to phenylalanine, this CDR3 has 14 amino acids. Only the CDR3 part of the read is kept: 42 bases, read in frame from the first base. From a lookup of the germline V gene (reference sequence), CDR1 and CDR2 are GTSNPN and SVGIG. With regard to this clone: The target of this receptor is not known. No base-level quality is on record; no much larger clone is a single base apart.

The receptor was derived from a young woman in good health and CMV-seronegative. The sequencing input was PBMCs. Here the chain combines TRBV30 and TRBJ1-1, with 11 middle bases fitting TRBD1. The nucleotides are TGTGCCTGGAGTGTGGGACAGGGGGACACTGAAGCTTTCTTT. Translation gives CAWSVGQGDTEAFF.